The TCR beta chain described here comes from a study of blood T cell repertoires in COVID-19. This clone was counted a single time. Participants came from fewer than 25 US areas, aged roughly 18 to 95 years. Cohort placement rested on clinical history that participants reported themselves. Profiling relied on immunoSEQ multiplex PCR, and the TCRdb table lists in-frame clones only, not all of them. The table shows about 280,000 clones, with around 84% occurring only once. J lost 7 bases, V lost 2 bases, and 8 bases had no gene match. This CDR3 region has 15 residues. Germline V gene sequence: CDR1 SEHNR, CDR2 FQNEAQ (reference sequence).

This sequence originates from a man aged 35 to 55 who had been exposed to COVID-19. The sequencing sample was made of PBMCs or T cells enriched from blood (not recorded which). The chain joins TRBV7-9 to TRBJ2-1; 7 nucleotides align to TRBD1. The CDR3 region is CASSLPDREGNEQFF. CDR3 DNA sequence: TGTGCCAGCAGCTTACCCGACAGGGAAGGGAATGAGCAGTTCTTC.